This T cell receptor (beta chain) stems from a study of shared clonotypes between healthy human individuals. Study context: Used for every donor were three CD4 naive, three CD4 memory, two CD8 naive and one CD8 memory plate. Findings and caveats of the study: Rarefaction revealed incomplete sorted-subset sequencing despite large depth. The study found 4.5% to 5% of naive CD4 clonotypes shared across a handful of donors.

The repertoire was sequenced with immunoSEQ multiplex PCR; TCRdb's copy has only in-frame clones and lacks some. The data contain roughly 2,500,000 clones, 80% to 95% of them singletons. A remark on this clone: The antigen remains unidentified.

Everyone who donated was a Caucasian adult who lived in Nashville, Tennessee. The CDR3 is 22 amino acids. CDR1 and CDR2 from the germline V gene are SGHRS and YFSETQ. The trim removed 4 bases at V and 4 bases at J, leaving 22 bases unmatched. Sequenced material: naive CD4+ T cells from PBMCs. Stated subset: CD45RA+ positively selected. This TCR came from a young man in good health. Some clones in this sample may be carry-over from other donors' samples. The chain uses TRBV5-1 and TRBJ2-1; 14 nucleotides align to TRBD2. CDR3: CASSTTGGETSGRAAAYNEQFF. CDR3 DNA sequence: TGCGCCAGCAGCACCACAGGGGGCGAGACTAGCGGGAGGGCTGCGGCTTACAATGAGCAGTTCTTC.